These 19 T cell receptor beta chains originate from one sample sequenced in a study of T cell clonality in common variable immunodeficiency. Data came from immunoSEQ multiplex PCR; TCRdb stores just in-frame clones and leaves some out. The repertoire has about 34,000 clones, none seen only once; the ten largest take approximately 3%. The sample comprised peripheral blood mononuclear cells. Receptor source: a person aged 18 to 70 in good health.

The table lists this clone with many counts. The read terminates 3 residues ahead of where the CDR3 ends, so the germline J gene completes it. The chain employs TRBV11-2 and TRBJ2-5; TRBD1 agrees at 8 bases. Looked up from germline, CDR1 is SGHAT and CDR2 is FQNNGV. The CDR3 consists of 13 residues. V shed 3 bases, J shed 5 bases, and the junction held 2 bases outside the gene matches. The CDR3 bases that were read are TGTGCCAGCAGCTTTAACAGGGGGGAGACC. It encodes CASSFNRGET. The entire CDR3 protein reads CASSFNRGETQYF. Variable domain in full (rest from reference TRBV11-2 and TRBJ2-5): EAGVAQSPRYKIIEKRQSVAFWCNPISGHATLYWYQQILGQGPKLLIQFQNNGVVDDSQLPKDRFSAERLKGVDSTLKIQPAKLEDSAVYLCASSFNRGETQYFGPGTRLLVL.

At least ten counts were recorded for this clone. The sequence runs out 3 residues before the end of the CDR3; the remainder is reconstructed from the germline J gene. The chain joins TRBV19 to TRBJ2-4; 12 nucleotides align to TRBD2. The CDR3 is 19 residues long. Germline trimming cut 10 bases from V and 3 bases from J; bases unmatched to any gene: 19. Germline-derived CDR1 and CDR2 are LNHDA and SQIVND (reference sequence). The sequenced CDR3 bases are TGTGCCACTCAAAAGCTAGCGGGAGGGCCGAACGAAGGCAAAAACATT. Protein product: CATQKLAGGPNEGKNI. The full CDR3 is CATQKLAGGPNEGKNIQYF.

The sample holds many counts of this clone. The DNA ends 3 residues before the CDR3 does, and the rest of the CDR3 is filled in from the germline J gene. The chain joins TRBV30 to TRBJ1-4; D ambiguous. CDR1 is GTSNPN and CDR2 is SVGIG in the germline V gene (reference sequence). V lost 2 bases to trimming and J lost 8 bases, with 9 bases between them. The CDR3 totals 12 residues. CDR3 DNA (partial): TGTGCCTGGAGTCGCCAAAGGGAAAAA. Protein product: CAWSRQREK. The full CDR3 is CAWSRQREKLFF.

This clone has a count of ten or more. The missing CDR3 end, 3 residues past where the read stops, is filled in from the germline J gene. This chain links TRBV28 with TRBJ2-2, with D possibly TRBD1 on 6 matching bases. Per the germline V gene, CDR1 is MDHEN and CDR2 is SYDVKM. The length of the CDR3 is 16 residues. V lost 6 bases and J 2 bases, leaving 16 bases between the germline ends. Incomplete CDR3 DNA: TGTGCCAGCAGCCTCCGACAGGTGCAAAACACCGGGGAG. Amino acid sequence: CASSLRQVQNTGE. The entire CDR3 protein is CASSLRQVQNTGELFF. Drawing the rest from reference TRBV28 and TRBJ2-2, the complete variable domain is DVKVTQSSRYLVKRTGEKVFLECVQDMDHENMFWYRQDPGLGLRLIYFSYDVKMKEKGDIPEGYSVSREKKERFSLILESASTNQTSMYLCASSLRQVQNTGELFFGEGSRLTVL.

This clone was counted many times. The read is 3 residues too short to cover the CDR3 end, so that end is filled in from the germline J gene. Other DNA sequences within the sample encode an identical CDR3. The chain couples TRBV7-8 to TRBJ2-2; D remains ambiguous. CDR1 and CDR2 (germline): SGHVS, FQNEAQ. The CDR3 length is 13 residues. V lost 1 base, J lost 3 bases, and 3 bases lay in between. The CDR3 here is CASSLVDTGELFF. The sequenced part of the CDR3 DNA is TGTGCCAGCAGCTTAGTCGACACCGGGGAG.

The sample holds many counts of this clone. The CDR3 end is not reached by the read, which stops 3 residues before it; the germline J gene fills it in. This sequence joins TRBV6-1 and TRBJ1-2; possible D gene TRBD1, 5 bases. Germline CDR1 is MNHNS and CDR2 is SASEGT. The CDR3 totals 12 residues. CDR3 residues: CASSEWGDGYTF. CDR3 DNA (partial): TGTGCCAGCAGTGAATGGGGGGACGGC.

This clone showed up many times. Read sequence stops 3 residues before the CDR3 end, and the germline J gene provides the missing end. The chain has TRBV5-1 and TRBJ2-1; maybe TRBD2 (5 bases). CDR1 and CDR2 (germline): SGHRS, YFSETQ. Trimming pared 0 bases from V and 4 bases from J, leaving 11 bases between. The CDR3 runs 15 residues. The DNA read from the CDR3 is TGCGCCAGCAGCTTGGGGCTAGCCCCATACAATGAG. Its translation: CASSLGLAPYNE. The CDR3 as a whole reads CASSLGLAPYNEQFF.

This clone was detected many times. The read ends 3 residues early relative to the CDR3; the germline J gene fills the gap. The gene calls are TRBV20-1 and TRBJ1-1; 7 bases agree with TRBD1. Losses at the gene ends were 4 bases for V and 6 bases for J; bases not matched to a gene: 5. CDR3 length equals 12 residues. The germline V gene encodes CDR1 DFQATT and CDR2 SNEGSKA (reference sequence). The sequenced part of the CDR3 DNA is TGCAGTGCTACTACCGGGACAGCTGAA. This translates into CSATTGTAE. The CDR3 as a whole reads CSATTGTAEAFF.

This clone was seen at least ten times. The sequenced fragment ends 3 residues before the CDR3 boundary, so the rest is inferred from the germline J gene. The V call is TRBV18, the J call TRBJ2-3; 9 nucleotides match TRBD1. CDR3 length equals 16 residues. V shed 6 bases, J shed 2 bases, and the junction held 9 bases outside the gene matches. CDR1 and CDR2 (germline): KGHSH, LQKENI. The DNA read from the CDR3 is TGTGCCAGCTCCTCGACAGGGGGGCCCTACACAGATACG. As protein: CASSSTGGPYTDT. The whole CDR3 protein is CASSSTGGPYTDTQYF.

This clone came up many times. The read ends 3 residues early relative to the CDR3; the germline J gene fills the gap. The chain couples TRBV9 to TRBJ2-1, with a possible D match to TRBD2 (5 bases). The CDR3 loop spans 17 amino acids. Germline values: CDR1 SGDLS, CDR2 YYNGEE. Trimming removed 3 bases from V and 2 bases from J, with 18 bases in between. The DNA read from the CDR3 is TGTGCCAGCAGCGAGTCGACTACCACTCCTCCCTACAATGAG. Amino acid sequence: CASSESTTTPPYNE. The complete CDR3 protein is CASSESTTTPPYNEQFF.

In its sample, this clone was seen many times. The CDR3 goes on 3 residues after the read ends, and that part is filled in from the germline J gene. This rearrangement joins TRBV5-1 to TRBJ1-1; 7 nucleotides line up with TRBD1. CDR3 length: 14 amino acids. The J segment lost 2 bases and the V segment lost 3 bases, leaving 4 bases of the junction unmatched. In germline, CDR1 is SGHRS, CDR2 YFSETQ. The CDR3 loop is CASSSRTGNTEAFF. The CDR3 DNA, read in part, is TGCGCCAGCAGCTCACGGACAGGAAACACTGAA. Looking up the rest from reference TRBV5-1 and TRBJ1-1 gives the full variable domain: KAGVTQTPRYLIKTRGQQVTLSCSPISGHRSVSWYQQTPGQGLQFLFEYFSETQRNKGNFPGRFSGRQFSNSRSEMNVSTLELGDSALYLCASSSRTGNTEAFFGQGTRLTVV.

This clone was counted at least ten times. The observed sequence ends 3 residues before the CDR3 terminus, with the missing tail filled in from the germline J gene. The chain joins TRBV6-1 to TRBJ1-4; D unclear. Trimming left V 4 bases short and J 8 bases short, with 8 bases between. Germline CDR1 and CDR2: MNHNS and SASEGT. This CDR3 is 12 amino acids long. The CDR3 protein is CASSVSREKLFF. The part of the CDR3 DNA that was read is TGTGCCAGCAGTGTATCGAGGGAAAAA.

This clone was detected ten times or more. The CDR3: CASSSDRVGFGTQYF. The part of the CDR3 DNA that was read is TGTGCCAGCAGTTCGGACAGGGTTGGGTTCGGGACC. The V and J genes are TRBV6-2 or TRBV6-3 and TRBJ2-5, with 8 bases matching TRBD1. Sequencing ends 3 residues short of the CDR3 end; the germline J gene provides the rest. V was clipped by 4 bases and J by 7 bases; unmatched bases: 11. Germline V lookup: CDR1 MNHEY, CDR2 SVGEGT. The CDR3 consists of 15 residues.

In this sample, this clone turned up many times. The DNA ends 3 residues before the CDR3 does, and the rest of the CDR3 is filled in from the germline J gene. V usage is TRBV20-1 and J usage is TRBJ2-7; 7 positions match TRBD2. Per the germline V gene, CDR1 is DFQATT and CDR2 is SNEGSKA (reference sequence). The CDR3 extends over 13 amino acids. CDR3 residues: CRAAGDSELEQYF. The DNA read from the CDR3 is TGCAGAGCCGCGGGGGACTCAGAACTCGAG.

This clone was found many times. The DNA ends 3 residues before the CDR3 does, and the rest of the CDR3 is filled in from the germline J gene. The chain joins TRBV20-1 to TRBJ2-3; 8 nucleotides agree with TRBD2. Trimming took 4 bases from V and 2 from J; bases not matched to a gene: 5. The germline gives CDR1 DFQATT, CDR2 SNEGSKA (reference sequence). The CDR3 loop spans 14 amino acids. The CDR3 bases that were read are TGCAGTGCTATGACTAGCGAGTACACAGATACG. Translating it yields CSAMTSEYTDT. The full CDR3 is CSAMTSEYTDTQYF.

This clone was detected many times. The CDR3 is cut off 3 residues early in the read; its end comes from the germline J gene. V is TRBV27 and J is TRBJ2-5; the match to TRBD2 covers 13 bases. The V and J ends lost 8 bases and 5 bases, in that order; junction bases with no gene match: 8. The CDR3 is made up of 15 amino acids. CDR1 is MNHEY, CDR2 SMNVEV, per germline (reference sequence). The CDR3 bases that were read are TGTGCCAGCCGGACTAGCGGGAGTTTCTGGGAGACC. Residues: CASRTSGSFWET. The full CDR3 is CASRTSGSFWETQYF.

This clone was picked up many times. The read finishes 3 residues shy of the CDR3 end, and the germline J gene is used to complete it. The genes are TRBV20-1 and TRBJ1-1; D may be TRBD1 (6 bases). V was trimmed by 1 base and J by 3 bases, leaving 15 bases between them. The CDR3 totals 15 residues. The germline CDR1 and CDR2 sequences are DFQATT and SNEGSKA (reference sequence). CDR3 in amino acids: CSARARGGLDTEAFF. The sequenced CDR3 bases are TGCAGTGCTAGAGCCCGGGGGGGCTTGGACACTGAA.

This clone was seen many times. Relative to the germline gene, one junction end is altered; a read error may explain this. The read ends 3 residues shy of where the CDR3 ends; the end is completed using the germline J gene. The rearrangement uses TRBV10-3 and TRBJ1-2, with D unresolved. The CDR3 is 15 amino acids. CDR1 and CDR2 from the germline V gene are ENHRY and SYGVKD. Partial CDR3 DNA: TGTGCCGTCAGTGAGTCGCAGGTCCGTGGGTATGGC. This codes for CAVSESQVRGYG. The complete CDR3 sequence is CAVSESQVRGYGYTF.

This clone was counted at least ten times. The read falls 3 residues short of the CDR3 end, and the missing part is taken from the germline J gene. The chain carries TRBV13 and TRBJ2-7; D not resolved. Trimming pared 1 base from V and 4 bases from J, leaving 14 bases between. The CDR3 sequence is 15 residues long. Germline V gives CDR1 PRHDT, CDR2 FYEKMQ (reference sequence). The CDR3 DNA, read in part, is TGTGCCAGCAGCTTAGCGTCCCACTCCGGGTACGAG. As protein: CASSLASHSGYE. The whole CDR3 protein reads CASSLASHSGYEQYF.